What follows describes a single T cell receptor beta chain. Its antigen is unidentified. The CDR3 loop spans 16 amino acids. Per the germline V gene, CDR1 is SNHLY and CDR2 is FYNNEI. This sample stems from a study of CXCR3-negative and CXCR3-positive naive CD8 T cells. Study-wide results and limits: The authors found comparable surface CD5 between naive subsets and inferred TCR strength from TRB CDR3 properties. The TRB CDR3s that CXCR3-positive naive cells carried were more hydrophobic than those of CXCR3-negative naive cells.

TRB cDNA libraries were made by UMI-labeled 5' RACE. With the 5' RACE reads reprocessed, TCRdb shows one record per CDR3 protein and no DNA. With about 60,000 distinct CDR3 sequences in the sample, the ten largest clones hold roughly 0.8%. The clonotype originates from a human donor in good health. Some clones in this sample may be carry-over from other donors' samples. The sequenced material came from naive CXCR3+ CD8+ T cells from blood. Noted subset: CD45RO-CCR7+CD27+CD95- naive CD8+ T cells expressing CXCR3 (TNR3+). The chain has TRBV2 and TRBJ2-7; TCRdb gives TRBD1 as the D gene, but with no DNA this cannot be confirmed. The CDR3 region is CAVQGTGQDLSYEQYF.